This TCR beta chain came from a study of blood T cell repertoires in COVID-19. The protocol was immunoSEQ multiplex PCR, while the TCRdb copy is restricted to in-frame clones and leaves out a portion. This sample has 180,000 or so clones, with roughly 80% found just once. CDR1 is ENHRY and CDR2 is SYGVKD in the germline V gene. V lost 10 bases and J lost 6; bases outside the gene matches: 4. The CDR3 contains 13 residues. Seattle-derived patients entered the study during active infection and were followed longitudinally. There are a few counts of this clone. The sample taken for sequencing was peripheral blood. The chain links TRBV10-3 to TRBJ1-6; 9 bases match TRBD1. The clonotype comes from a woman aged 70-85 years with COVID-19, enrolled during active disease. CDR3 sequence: CATGDRANSPLHF. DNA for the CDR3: TGTGCCACAGGGGACAGGGCTAATTCACCCCTCCACTTT.